Below, one T cell receptor (beta chain) is given with its context. This record comes from a study of T cell repertoires in ileal Crohn's disease. Study summary: Every patient was operated on for stricturing (around 61%) or penetrating (around 40%) complications.

This CDR3 region has 17 residues. Trimming removed 3 bases from V and 3 bases from J; junction bases left unmatched: 13. Germline assignment: CDR1 GTSNPN and CDR2 SVGIG (reference sequence). The sample's time point: neoterminal ileum biopsy at postoperative endoscopy, about 6 months after surgery. Profiling relied on immunoSEQ multiplex PCR, and the TCRdb table lists in-frame clones only, not all of them. The sample lists about 15,000 clones; around 78% were seen once. Sequenced: ileal tissue. The chain joins TRBV30 to TRBJ2-1; 8 nucleotides align to TRBD1. The receptor was derived from an adult with Crohn's disease. CDR3 nucleotide sequence: TGTGCCTGGAGCAGAGAAGCAGGGGGCCTCTACTACAATGAGCAGTTCTTC. This sequence encodes CAWSREAGGLYYNEQFF.